Described below is a single T cell receptor beta chain sequence and its context. The antigen is not known. From the 5' RACE reads, TCRdb called clonotypes with MiXCR, one entry per CDR3 protein. The profile shows almost 600,000 distinct CDR3 sequences, approximately 15% of them singletons. CDR3 size: 13 residues. The V end lost 4 bases, the J end lost 3 bases, and 10 bases lay between the germline ends. CDR1 SGHAT and CDR2 FQNNGV come from the germline V gene. This specimen comes from a study of T cells after yellow fever vaccination. Whole-study context: Fractions of low cell number were prepared using SMART-Seq v4 Ultra Low Input. General observations from the study: Though it reached lower strength, the secondary response hit its peak faster, day 5 versus 15. Some clonotypes were seen in both the CD4 and the CD8 compartments. These made up a small share and likely arose from convergent recombination. Reappearance after the booster was observed for most primary-vaccination clones (roughly 97% CD4, just over 85% CD8).

The sequence came from a young man who received the YFV17D yellow fever vaccine. This specimen was PBMCs, taken on the day of the yellow fever booster vaccination. The rearrangement uses TRBV11-2 and TRBJ2-7; D is ambiguous. CDR3 region: CASSSSRIYEQYF. The CDR3 region has the DNA TGTGCCAGCAGCTCGTCAAGGATCTACGAGCAGTACTTC. Full variable domain (remainder filled in from reference TRBV11-2 and TRBJ2-7): EAGVAQSPRYKIIEKRQSVAFWCNPISGHATLYWYQQILGQGPKLLIQFQNNGVVDDSQLPKDRFSAERLKGVDSTLKIQPAKLEDSAVYLCASSSSRIYEQYFGPGTRLTVT.